The rows below give T cell receptor beta chains drawn from one sample of a study of CD8 T cells in Susac syndrome. MiXCR, applied by TCRdb to the immunoSEQ multiplex PCR reads, yields one record per CDR3 protein. This sample has 200,000 to 250,000 distinct CDR3 sequences, with around 93% found just once. The specimen sequenced was CD4+ T cells from PBMCs. Receptors were obtained from a human donor with multiple sclerosis. The CDR3 runs from the conserved cysteine through the conserved F or W. Each record gives: J gene, D gene, V gene, clone size, CDR3 protein, CDR3 DNA. The D gene is left open where the match is weak. Not all rows give a size; the values are once, few, many and, for expanded clones, a class.

J gene: TRBJ1-1
D gene: NA
V gene: TRBV20-1
clone size: NA
CDR3 protein: CSARWGDREAFF
CDR3 DNA: TGCAGTGCTAGGTGGGGAGATCGTGAAGCTTTCTTT

J gene: TRBJ1-4
D gene: TRBD1
V gene: TRBV19
clone size: NA
CDR3 protein: CASSTLGTVNEKLFF
CDR3 DNA: TGTGCCAGTAGTACCCTCGGGACAGTTAATGAAAAACTGTTTTTT

J gene: TRBJ2-1
D gene: NA
V gene: TRBV7-9
clone size: NA
CDR3 protein: CASSLITYNEQFF
CDR3 DNA: TGTGCCAGCAGCTTAATAACCTACAATGAGCAGTTCTTC

J gene: TRBJ2-5
D gene: TRBD1
V gene: TRBV5-1
clone size: NA
CDR3 protein: CASRTRTGQETQYF
CDR3 DNA: TGCGCCAGCCGTACCCGGACAGGCCAGGAGACCCAGTACTTC

J gene: TRBJ1-1
D gene: NA
V gene: TRBV11-2
clone size: NA
CDR3 protein: CASSQPPPDPNTEAFF
CDR3 DNA: TGTGCCAGCAGCCAACCTCCCCCGGACCCGAACACTGAAGCTTTCTTT

J gene: TRBJ1-4
D gene: NA
V gene: TRBV29-1
clone size: NA
CDR3 protein: CSASTVADEKLFF
CDR3 DNA: TGCAGCGCCTCGACTGTGGCGGATGAAAAACTGTTTTTT

J gene: TRBJ2-7
D gene: TRBD2
V gene: TRBV20-1
clone size: NA
CDR3 protein: CSASKETSTSSYEQYF
CDR3 DNA: TGCAGTGCTAGCAAAGAGACTAGCACGAGCTCCTACGAGCAGTACTTC

J gene: TRBJ2-2
D gene: NA
V gene: TRBV20-1
clone size: NA
CDR3 protein: CSAPTGELFF
CDR3 DNA: TGCAGTGCCCCGACCGGGGAGCTGTTTTTT

J gene: TRBJ2-2
D gene: NA
V gene: TRBV24-1
clone size: NA
CDR3 protein: CATSGTVNTGELFF
CDR3 DNA: TGTGCCACCAGTGGAACAGTGAACACCGGGGAGCTGTTTTTT

J gene: TRBJ1-5
D gene: NA
V gene: TRBV20-1
clone size: NA
CDR3 protein: CSATNRDIGQPQHF
CDR3 DNA: TGCAGTGCTACCAACAGGGATATTGGTCAGCCCCAGCATTTT

J gene: TRBJ2-7
D gene: TRBD1
V gene: TRBV5-6
clone size: NA
CDR3 protein: CASSLVGQGSSYEQYF
CDR3 DNA: TGTGCCAGCAGCTTGGTGGGACAGGGCTCTTCCTACGAGCAGTACTTC

J gene: TRBJ1-4
D gene: NA
V gene: TRBV5-1
clone size: NA
CDR3 protein: CASSSGMGRGEKLFF
CDR3 DNA: TGCGCCAGCAGCTCGGGAATGGGGCGAGGGGAAAAACTGTTTTTT

J gene: TRBJ2-5
D gene: TRBD2
V gene: TRBV20-1
clone size: NA
CDR3 protein: CSAKAGGAETQYF
CDR3 DNA: TGCAGTGCAAAAGCGGGAGGGGCAGAGACCCAGTACTTC

J gene: TRBJ2-1
D gene: TRBD2
V gene: TRBV6-2/TRBV6-3
clone size: NA
CDR3 protein: CASSYPTPVGAGGPFYEQFF
CDR3 DNA: TGTGCCAGCAGTTACCCCACCCCCGTAGGCGCGGGGGGGCCCTTTTATGAGCAGTTCTTC

J gene: TRBJ1-2
D gene: NA
V gene: TRBV7-9
clone size: NA
CDR3 protein: CASSLNQAVFGGYTF
CDR3 DNA: TGTGCCAGCAGCTTAAACCAGGCGGTTTTTGGAGGCTACACCTTC

J gene: TRBJ1-1
D gene: NA
V gene: TRBV10-3
clone size: NA
CDR3 protein: CAISENRVFGAFF
CDR3 DNA: TGTGCCATCAGTGAGAACAGGGTATTCGGGGCTTTCTTT

J gene: TRBJ2-6
D gene: TRBD1
V gene: TRBV27
clone size: NA
CDR3 protein: CASSREGGTGGPGANVLTF
CDR3 DNA: TGTGCCAGCAGCCGTGAGGGGGGGACAGGGGGCCCTGGGGCCAACGTCCTGACTTTC

J gene: TRBJ2-1
D gene: NA
V gene: TRBV4-2
clone size: few
CDR3 protein: CASSQRRELAPSEQFF
CDR3 DNA: TGTGCCAGCAGCCAGCGAAGGGAACTAGCCCCCAGTGAGCAGTTCTTC

J gene: TRBJ2-1
D gene: NA
V gene: TRBV18
clone size: NA
CDR3 protein: CASSPPEGEQFF
CDR3 DNA: TGTGCCAGCTCACCACCGGAGGGTGAGCAGTTCTTC

J gene: TRBJ1-6
D gene: TRBD1
V gene: TRBV20-1
clone size: NA
CDR3 protein: CSARDKETGGSPLHF
CDR3 DNA: TGCAGTGCTAGAGATAAGGAGACAGGGGGATCACCCCTCCACTTT

J gene: TRBJ2-7
D gene: TRBD1
V gene: TRBV12-3/TRBV12-4
clone size: NA
CDR3 protein: CASSWDRDRAVEQYF
CDR3 DNA: TGTGCCAGCAGTTGGGACCGGGACAGGGCCGTCGAGCAGTACTTC

J gene: TRBJ2-5
D gene: TRBD1
V gene: TRBV10-3
clone size: once
CDR3 protein: CAISEAGQVGETQYF
CDR3 DNA: TGTGCCATCAGTGAGGCGGGACAGGTTGGGGAGACCCAGTACTTC

J gene: TRBJ2-5
D gene: NA
V gene: TRBV6-5
clone size: NA
CDR3 protein: CASSSRDRWGETQYF
CDR3 DNA: TGTGCCAGCAGTTCCCGGGACCGGTGGGGAGAGACCCAGTACTTC

J gene: TRBJ1-5
D gene: TRBD1
V gene: TRBV4-1
clone size: NA
CDR3 protein: CASSQETGQGYQPQHF
CDR3 DNA: TGCGCCAGCAGCCAAGAGACAGGACAGGGCTATCAGCCCCAGCATTTT

J gene: TRBJ2-2
D gene: TRBD1
V gene: TRBV19
clone size: once
CDR3 protein: CATEDRGLRTGELFF
CDR3 DNA: TGTGCCACCGAAGACAGGGGGCTTCGGACCGGGGAGCTGTTTTTT

J gene: TRBJ1-5
D gene: NA
V gene: TRBV20-1
clone size: NA
CDR3 protein: CSASLSNQPQHF
CDR3 DNA: TGCAGTGCTAGTCTTAGCAATCAGCCCCAGCATTTT

J gene: TRBJ2-1
D gene: NA
V gene: TRBV29-1
clone size: NA
CDR3 protein: CSVPAEGSSYNEQFF
CDR3 DNA: TGCAGCGTCCCAGCGGAGGGGAGCTCCTACAATGAGCAGTTCTTC

J gene: TRBJ1-1
D gene: TRBD1
V gene: TRBV12-3/TRBV12-4
clone size: once
CDR3 protein: CASSPTGQLNTEAFF
CDR3 DNA: TGTGCCAGCAGTCCGACGGGACAGCTGAACACTGAAGCTTTCTTT

J gene: TRBJ2-3
D gene: TRBD2
V gene: TRBV5-1
clone size: NA
CDR3 protein: CASGGASGSADTQYF
CDR3 DNA: TGCGCCAGCGGGGGTGCTAGCGGGAGTGCAGATACGCAGTATTTT

J gene: TRBJ1-4
D gene: NA
V gene: TRBV28
clone size: NA
CDR3 protein: CASSLFEGKEKLFF
CDR3 DNA: TGTGCCAGCAGTTTATTTGAGGGGAAAGAAAAACTGTTTTTT

J gene: TRBJ2-3
D gene: NA
V gene: TRBV7-9
clone size: NA
CDR3 protein: CASSLDILADPSTDTQYF
CDR3 DNA: TGTGCCAGCAGCTTAGATATACTGGCAGACCCAAGCACAGATACGCAGTATTTT

J gene: TRBJ1-2
D gene: NA
V gene: TRBV3-1
clone size: NA
CDR3 protein: CASSTGINYGYTF
CDR3 DNA: TGTGCCAGCAGCACCGGGATCAACTATGGCTACACCTTC